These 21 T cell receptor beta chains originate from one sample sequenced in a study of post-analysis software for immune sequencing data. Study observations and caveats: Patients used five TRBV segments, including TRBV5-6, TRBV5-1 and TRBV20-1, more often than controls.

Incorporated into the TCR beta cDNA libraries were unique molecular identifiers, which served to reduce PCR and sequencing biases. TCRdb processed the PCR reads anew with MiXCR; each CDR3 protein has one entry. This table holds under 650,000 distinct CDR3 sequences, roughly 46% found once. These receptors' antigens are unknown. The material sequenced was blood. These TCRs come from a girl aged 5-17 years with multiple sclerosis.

CDR3 DNA: TGTGCCAGCAGCCTTTCAATTGGGGCCAACGTCCTGACTTTC. It codes for CASSLSIGANVLTF. The rearrangement uses TRBV11-3 and TRBJ2-6; no reliable D call. Per the germline V gene, CDR1 is SGHNT and CDR2 is YENEEA. The length of the CDR3 is 14 residues. V lost 5 bases to trimming and J lost 3 bases, with 8 bases between them.

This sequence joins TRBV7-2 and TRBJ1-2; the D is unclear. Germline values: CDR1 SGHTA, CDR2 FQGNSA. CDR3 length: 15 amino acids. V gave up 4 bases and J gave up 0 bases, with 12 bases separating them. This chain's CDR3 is CASSYSVIANYGYTF. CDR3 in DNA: TGTGCCAGCAGCTACTCGGTTATTGCTAACTATGGCTACACCTTC.

CDR3: CASRTGDWRGYTF. Here the CDR3 DNA reads TGTGCCAGCCGTACAGGGGATTGGCGTGGCTACACCTTC. V gene TRBV6-5 combines with J gene TRBJ1-2; 7 bases are a match to TRBD1. CDR3 length: 13 residues. J was trimmed by 7 bases and V by 8 bases; bases with no gene match: 10. Germline V gives CDR1 MNHEY, CDR2 SVGAGI.

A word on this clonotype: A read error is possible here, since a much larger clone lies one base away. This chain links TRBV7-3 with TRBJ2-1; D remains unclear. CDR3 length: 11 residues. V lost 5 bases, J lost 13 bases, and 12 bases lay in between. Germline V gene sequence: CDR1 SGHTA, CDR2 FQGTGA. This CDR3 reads CASSPKVSQFF. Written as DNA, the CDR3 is TGTGCCAGCAGCCCCAAAGTCTCCCAGTTCTTC.

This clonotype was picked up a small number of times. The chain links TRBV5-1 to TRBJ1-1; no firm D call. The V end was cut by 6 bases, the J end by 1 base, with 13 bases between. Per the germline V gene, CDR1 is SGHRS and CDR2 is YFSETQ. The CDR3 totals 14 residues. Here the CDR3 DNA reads TGCGCCAGCAACCACGGGCAGTCGAACACTGAAGCTTTCTTT. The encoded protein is CASNHGQSNTEAFF. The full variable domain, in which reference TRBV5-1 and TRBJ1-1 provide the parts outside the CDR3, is KAGVTQTPRYLIKTRGQQVTLSCSPISGHRSVSWYQQTPGQGLQFLFEYFSETQRNKGNFPGRFSGRQFSNSRSEMNVSTLELGDSALYLCASNHGQSNTEAFFGQGTRLTVV.

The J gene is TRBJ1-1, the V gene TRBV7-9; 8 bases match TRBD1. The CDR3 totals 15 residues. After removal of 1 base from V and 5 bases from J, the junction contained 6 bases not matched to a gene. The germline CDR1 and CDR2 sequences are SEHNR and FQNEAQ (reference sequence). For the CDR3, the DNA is TGTGCCAGCAGCTTAGATCGGACAGGGTATACTGAAGCTTTCTTT. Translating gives CASSLDRTGYTEAFF.

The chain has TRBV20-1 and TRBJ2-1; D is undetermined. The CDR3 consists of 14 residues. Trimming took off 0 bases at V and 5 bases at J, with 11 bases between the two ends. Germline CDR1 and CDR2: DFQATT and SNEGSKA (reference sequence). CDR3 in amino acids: CSARDSEINNEQFF. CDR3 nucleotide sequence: TGCAGTGCTAGAGATTCAGAGATCAACAATGAGCAGTTCTTC.

CDR3 in DNA: TGTGCCATCAGGACAGGGGTTGGTGAAAAACTGTTTTTT. Its protein product is CAIRTGVGEKLFF. The J gene is TRBJ1-4, the V gene TRBV10-3, with 8 bases matching TRBD1. With 6 bases clipped from V and 7 bases from J, the junction kept 4 bases outside the gene matches. The CDR3 runs to 13 residues. In germline, CDR1 is ENHRY, CDR2 SYGVKD.

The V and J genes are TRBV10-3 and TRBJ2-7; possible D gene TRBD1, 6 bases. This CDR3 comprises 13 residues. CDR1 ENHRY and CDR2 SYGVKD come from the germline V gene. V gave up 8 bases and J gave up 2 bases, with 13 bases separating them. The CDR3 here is CAIAVGQTYEQYF. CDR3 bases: TGTGCCATCGCAGTCGGACAGACCTACGAGCAGTACTTC.

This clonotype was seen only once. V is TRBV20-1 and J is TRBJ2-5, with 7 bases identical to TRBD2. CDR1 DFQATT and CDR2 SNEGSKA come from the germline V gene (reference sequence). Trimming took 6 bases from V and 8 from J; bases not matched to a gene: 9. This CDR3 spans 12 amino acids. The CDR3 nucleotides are TGCAGTGCATATTGGGGGGGGGGTACCCAGTACTTC. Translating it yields CSAYWGGGTQYF.

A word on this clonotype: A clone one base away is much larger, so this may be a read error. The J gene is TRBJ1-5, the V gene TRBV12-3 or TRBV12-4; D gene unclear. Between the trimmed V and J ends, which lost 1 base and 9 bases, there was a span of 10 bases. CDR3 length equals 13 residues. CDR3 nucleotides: TGTGCCAGCAGTTTAGGGTTGGATCGGCCCCAGCATTTT. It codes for CASSLGLDRPQHF.

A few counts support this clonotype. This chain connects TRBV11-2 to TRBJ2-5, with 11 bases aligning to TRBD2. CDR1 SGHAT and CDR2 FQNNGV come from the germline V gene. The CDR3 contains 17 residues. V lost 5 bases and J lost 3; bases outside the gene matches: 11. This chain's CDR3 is CASSPLQALAGEETQYF. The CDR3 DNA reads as TGTGCCAGCAGCCCTCTACAGGCACTAGCGGGAGAAGAGACCCAGTACTTC.

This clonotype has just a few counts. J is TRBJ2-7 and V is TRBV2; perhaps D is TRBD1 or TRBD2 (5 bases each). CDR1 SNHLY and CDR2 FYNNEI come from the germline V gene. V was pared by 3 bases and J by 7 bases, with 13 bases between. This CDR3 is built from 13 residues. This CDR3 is CASSEDGDGEQYF. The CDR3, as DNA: TGTGCCAGCAGTGAGGACGGGGACGGGGAGCAGTACTTC. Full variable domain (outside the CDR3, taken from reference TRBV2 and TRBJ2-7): EPEVTQTPSHQVTQMGQEVILRCVPISNHLYFYWYRQILGQKVEFLVSFYNNEISEKSEIFDDQFSVERPDGSNFTLKIRSTKLEDSAMYFCASSEDGDGEQYFGPGTRLTVT.

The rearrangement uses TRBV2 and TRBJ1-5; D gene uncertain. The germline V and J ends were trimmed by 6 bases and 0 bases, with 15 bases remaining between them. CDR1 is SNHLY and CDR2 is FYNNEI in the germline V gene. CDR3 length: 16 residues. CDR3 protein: CASRKREELSNQPQHF. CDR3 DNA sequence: TGTGCCAGCAGAAAAAGAGAGGAGCTTAGCAATCAGCCCCAGCATTTT.

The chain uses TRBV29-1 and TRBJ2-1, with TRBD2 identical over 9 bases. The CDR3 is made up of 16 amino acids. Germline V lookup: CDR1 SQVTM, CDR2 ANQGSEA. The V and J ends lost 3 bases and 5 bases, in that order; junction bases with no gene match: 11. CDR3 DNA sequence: TGCAGCGTTGACCAAGTTGTGACTAGCGGAAACAATGAGCAGTTCTTC. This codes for CSVDQVVTSGNNEQFF.

In nucleotides, the CDR3 is TGTGCCAGCAGCTTGGGCGGGATTCAGCCCCAGCATTTT. The encoded protein is CASSLGGIQPQHF. This sequence joins TRBV5-6 and TRBJ1-5, with D unresolved. The CDR3 sequence is 13 residues long. CDR1 SGHDT and CDR2 YYEEEE come from the germline V gene. V lost 0 bases and J lost 6, with 7 bases in between.

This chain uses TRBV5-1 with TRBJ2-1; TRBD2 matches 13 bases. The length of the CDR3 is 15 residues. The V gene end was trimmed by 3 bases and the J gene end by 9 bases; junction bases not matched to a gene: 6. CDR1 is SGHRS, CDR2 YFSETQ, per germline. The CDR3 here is CASSSGLAGVSEQFF. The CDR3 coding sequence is TGCGCCAGCAGCTCCGGACTAGCGGGAGTATCTGAGCAGTTCTTC.

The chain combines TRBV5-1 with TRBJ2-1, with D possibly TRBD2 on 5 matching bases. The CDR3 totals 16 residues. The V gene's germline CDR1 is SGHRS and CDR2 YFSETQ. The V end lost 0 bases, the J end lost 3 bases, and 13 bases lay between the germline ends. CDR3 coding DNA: TGCGCCAGCAGCTTGGGGTCCCTCCGGGGCTACAATGAGCAGTTCTTC. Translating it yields CASSLGSLRGYNEQFF.

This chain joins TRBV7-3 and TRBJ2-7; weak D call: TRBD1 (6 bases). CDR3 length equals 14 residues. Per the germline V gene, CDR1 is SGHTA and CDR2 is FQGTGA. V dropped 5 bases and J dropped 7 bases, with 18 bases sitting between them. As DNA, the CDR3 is TGTGCCAGCAGCCTGGCACCAGGGGCGAAGGAGCAGTACTTC. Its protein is CASSLAPGAKEQYF.

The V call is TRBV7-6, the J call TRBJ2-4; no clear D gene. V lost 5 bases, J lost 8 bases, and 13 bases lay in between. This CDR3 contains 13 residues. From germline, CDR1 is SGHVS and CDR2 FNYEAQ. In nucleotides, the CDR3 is TGTGCCAGCAGCGTCGGACCTGGGGACATTCAGTACTTC. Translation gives CASSVGPGDIQYF.

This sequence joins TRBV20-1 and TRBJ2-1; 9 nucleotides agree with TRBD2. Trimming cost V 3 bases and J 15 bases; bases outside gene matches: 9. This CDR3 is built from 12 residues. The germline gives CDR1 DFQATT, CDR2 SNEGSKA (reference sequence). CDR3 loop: CSARVLAGRWFF. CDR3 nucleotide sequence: TGCAGTGCTAGGGTGCTAGCGGGAAGGTGGTTCTTC.